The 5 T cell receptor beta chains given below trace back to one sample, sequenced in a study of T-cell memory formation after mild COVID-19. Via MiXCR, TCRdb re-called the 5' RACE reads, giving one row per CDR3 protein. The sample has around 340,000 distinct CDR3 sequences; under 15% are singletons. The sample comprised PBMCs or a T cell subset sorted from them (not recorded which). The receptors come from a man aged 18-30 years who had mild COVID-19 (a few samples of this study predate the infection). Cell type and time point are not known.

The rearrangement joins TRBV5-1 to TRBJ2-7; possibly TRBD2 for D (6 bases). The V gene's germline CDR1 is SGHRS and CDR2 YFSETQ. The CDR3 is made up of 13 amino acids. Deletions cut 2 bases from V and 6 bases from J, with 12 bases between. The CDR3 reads CASSFLAPGEQYF. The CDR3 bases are TGCGCCAGCAGCTTTCTAGCGCCGGGCGAGCAGTACTTC.

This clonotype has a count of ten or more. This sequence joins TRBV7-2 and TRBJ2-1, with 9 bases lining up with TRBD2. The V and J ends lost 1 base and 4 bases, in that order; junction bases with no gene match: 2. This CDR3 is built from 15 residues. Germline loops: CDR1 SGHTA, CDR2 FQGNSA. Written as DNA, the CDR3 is TGTGCCAGCAGCTTAGGGACTAGCGATTACAATGAGCAGTTCTTC. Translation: CASSLGTSDYNEQFF.

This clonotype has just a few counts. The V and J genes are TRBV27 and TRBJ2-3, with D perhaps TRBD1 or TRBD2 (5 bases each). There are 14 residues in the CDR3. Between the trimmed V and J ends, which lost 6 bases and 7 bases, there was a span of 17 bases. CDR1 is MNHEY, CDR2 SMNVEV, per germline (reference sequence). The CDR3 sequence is CASRVRGASYTQYF. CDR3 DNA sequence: TGTGCCAGCAGGGTGAGGGGAGCCAGCTATACGCAGTATTTT.

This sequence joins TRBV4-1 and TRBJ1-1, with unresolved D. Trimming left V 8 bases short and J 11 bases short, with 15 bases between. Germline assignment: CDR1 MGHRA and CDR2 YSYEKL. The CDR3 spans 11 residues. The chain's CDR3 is CASSSLGSAFF. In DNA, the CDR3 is TGCGCCAGCTCTTCATTAGGTTCGGCTTTCTTT.

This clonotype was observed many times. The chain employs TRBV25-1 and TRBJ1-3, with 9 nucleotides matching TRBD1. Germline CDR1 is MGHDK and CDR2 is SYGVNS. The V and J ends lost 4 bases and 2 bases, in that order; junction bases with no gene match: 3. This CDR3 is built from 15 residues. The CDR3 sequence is CASSGRDRAGNTIYF. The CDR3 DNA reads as TGTGCCAGCAGTGGCCGGGACAGGGCTGGAAACACCATATATTTT.